Listed below are T cell receptor beta chains from one sample, sequenced in a study of T cell responses to AZD1222 COVID-19 vaccine. TCRdb keeps only in-frame clones here, not all; method: immunoSEQ multiplex PCR. In the table there are more than 65,000 clones, 83% of which are singletons. The sample in question was peripheral blood, obtained 28 days after the second AZD1222 dose. These receptors were obtained from an adult who received the AZD1222 COVID-19 vaccine. CDR3s include the opening cysteine and the closing phenylalanine or tryptophan. Fields, in order: V gene, clone size, D gene, J gene, CDR3 DNA, CDR3 protein. A D gene is named only where the DNA matches it firmly. Expanded clones are given a class, and other clones once, few, many or no size at all.

TRBV4-1	few	TRBD1	TRBJ1-3	TGCGCCAGCAGCGTGGACAGGGGCCTCTCTGGAAACACCATATATTTT	CASSVDRGLSGNTIYF
TRBV24-1	.	TRBD2	TRBJ2-1	TGTGCCACCAGTGATGCGGGGGGTTCCTACAATGAGCAGTTCTTC	CATSDAGGSYNEQFF
TRBV10-2	.	TRBD1	TRBJ1-2	TGCGCCAGCAGTGAAAACAGGGGAGACTATGGCTACACCTTC	CASSENRGDYGYTF
TRBV7-2	.	.	TRBJ1-5	TGTGCCAGCAGCCTTAACCGGGCCGGCAATAATCAGCCCCAGCATTTT	CASSLNRAGNNQPQHF
TRBV18	once	TRBD1	TRBJ1-2	TGTGCCAGCTCGCCTGACTCCGGGACAGGGGGCAGTGGCTACACCTTC	CASSPDSGTGGSGYTF
TRBV19	.	.	TRBJ2-6	TGTGCCAGTAGTAGGGCCAAAAGGGGCTCTGGGGCCAACGTCCTGACTTTC	CASSRAKRGSGANVLTF
TRBV2	.	TRBD2	TRBJ2-7	TGTGCCAGCAGGGTGGGGGGGGGTTACGAGCAGTACTTC	CASRVGGGYEQYF
TRBV9	.	TRBD1	TRBJ1-3	TGTGCCAGCAGCCTCCGGACAGGGCTGAGCTCTGGAAACACCATATATTTT	CASSLRTGLSSGNTIYF
TRBV11-3	.	TRBD1	TRBJ2-1	TGTGCCAGCAGCTTAGGACAGGGCAGAAGGAATGAGCAGTTCTTC	CASSLGQGRRNEQFF
TRBV7-9	.	.	TRBJ1-5	TGTGCCAGCAGCCCCCCGTGGAGGATTGTCAATCAGCCCCAGCATTTT	CASSPPWRIVNQPQHF
TRBV6-1	.	.	TRBJ1-6	TGTGCCAGCAGTGAAGCCCCTTCGGGGGGTTCACCCCTCCACTTT	CASSEAPSGGSPLHF
TRBV12-3/TRBV12-4	.	.	TRBJ1-1	TGTGCCAGCAGTTTAGAATACGTCGGTGAAGCTTTCTTT	CASSLEYVGEAFF
TRBV24-1	medium-sized	.	TRBJ2-1	TGTGCCACAGGGGTTGGGGACAATGAGCAGTTCTTC	CATGVGDNEQFF